This TCR beta chain was captured in a study of blood T cell repertoires in COVID-19 (dated by TCRdb to the early 2020s). Background for the entire study: The collaborator samples originated in the United States, Italy and Spain and spanned the acute and convalescent phases of COVID-19. The prospective study material was composed of cDNA or gDNA derived from T cells, B-cell-depleted T cells, or PBMCs. Subjects who had been exposed to COVID-19, were actively infected with it, or had recovered from it provided the deeply sampled blood TCRbeta repertoires that made up the dataset. The repertoires were released in a freely available public database intended as a resource for research on the immune response to SARS-CoV-2. Samples came from the ongoing ImmuneRACE study (first 160 participants) plus 1,254 subjects from 6 global collaborators. The sample metadata nearly always contained a de-identified subject ID, COVID-19 status, age in years and sex. Where available, HLA class I and class II types were taken from metadata supplied by the sample provider and were not determined by assay-based typing.

The investigation overall reported the following: The quantity of clinical and demographic metadata differed by source and by participant and was supplied without curation.

From its cysteine to its phenylalanine, the CDR3 spans 13 amino acids. CDR3 DNA is the only sequence kept; it has 39 bases, read in frame from the first base. The germline V gene encodes CDR1 SQVTM and CDR2 ANQGSEA. Here V drops 6 bases and J drops 8 bases, and the junction holds 10 bases not matched to any gene. The immunoSEQ Assay, a bias-controlled multiplex PCR, was used to amplify TCRbeta CDR3 regions from genomic DNA. In the source study's methods: Within the assay, amplification of reference gene primers was used to estimate how many nucleated cells each sample contained. To quantify the absolute abundance of each unique TCRbeta CDR3 rearrangement, sequence reads were collapsed and filtered. For each sample, productive Simpson clonality was calculated as the square root of Simpson's diversity index across productive rearrangements. TCRdb limited this immuneACCESS table to in-frame rearrangements with V and J called. A share of clones is missing; checked studies link under half to unresolved V genes, and the rest is unexplained. V, J and clone size derive from that table, while D and trimming were established from the DNA sequence. For this sample there are 79,000 or so clones; roughly 81% appear just once. In total, the top ten clones hold approximately 11% of the sample.

One collaborating source in Seattle enrolled patients during active infection and followed them longitudinally through the course of disease. Whole blood was collected in K2EDTA tubes by collaborating institutions according to the institutions' own protocols. For TCRbeta analysis, collaborators shipped samples in one of three forms: frozen whole blood, isolated PBMCs, or DNA extracted from either of those sample types. In this sample, this clone turned up many times. Its antigen specificity is not known. There are no base qualities to consult, and no much larger clone falls within one base. Other DNA sequences from this sample encode an identical CDR3 as well.

Sequenced: peripheral blood. The receptor was isolated from a man between 60 and 70 years old with COVID-19, enrolled during active disease. Recombination joined TRBV29-1 with TRBJ1-2, with 9 central nucleotides matching TRBD1. In nucleotide form, the sequence is TGCAGCGTGACCCCGGGACAGGGTTCCGGCTACACCTTC. It translates as CSVTPGQGSGYTF.